The clone carrying this T cell receptor beta chain was seen ten or more times. Trimming cost V 1 base and J 6 bases, with 21 bases left between them. CDR1 is SGHRS and CDR2 is YFSETQ in the germline V gene. CDR3 size: 17 residues. The data originate from a study of read filtering for tumor transcriptome and immune sequencing. From roughly 400 ng of RNA, a library with molecular barcoded alpha/delta and beta/gamma adaptors was made. TCRdb ran MiXCR on the reads and lists one entry per CDR3 protein. Of some 39,000 distinct CDR3 sequences in the sample, 14% were seen once. The V gene is TRBV5-1, the J gene TRBJ2-3; D could derive from TRBD1 or TRBD2 (6 bases each). The sample comprised a population of CD138-negative cells sorted from bone marrow. The clonotype was recovered from a donor older than 35 with multiple myeloma. The CDR3 loop is CASSLFPGAGVMDTQYF. The CDR3 nucleotides read TGCGCCAGCAGCTTGTTTCCGGGGGCCGGCGTGATGGATACGCAGTATTTT. The entire variable domain, with the rest obtained from reference TRBV5-1 and TRBJ2-3, is as follows: KAGVTQTPRYLIKTRGQQVTLSCSPISGHRSVSWYQQTPGQGLQFLFEYFSETQRNKGNFPGRFSGRQFSNSRSEMNVSTLELGDSALYLCASSLFPGAGVMDTQYFGPGTRLTVL.